The clone carrying this T cell receptor beta chain was seen repeatedly, ten times or more. The junction departs from the called germline gene at one end, perhaps through a read error. The entry originates in a study of regulatory T cells in long-lasting Graves disease. Overall study: Disease was considered persistent Graves' disease after over 5 years of antithyroid drugs (with positive TSH receptor antibodies).

Arm-PCR of CDR3 regions and iRepertoire HTBI primers were the basis on which TCR beta libraries were built. Original handling: Looking across samples, the authors found 55 to 70 TRBV and some 13 TRBJ segments. TCRdb recomputed calls from the multiplex PCR reads with MiXCR, one row per CDR3 protein. The V and J calls follow TCRdb's processing rather than the paper's. Found here are approximately 400,000 distinct CDR3 sequences, more than 20% of them singletons; the top ten hold about 27%. Sample time point: persistent/refractory GD, antithyroid drugs over 5 years with positive TRAb. Isolated PBMC RNA provided the starting material for the TCR library. Graves' disease diagnosis relied on American Thyroid Association guidelines. An endocrinology unit in Xi'an, China, supplied the patients. The receptor was isolated from a woman aged 40 to 55 with Graves disease. The material sequenced was peripheral blood mononuclear cells (PBMCs), taken when the disease was refractory, from a patient treated with antithyroid drugs.

This CDR3 is CASSLRTGGYEQYF. The CDR3 DNA reads as TGTGCCAGCAGCTTGAGGACGGGTGGCTACGAGCAGTACTTC. The rearrangement uses TRBV5-1 and TRBJ2-7; D is unresolved. From germline, CDR1 is SGHRS and CDR2 YFSETQ. The length of the CDR3 is 14 residues.